The 18 T cell receptor beta chains presented below share a single source sample, sequenced in a study of vaccination effects on CD4 cells after COVID-19. Scientists isolated CD4+ T cells after an approximately 11-day culture period ended. Only in-frame clones appear in the TCRdb table, and some are missing; sequencing was by immunoSEQ multiplex PCR. The sample includes some 31,000 clones, approximately 70% of them seen just once. No antigens are known for them. The sequences come from CD4+ T cells from PBMCs cultured without peptide, collected before COVID-19 vaccination. These receptors all stem from a human donor who received a COVID-19 vaccine.

The genes are TRBV10-1 and TRBJ2-3; TRBD2 matches 7 bases. The CDR3 runs to 14 residues. V lost 4 bases and J lost 2; bases outside the gene matches: 3. Germline lookup yields CDR1 WNHNN and CDR2 SYGVQD (reference sequence). In nucleotides, the CDR3 is TGCGCCAGCAGTGGGACTAGTTACACAGATACGCAGTATTTT. It yields the protein CASSGTSYTDTQYF.

The V gene is TRBV6-1, the J gene TRBJ1-5; no clear D gene. Germline loops: CDR1 MNHNS, CDR2 SASEGT. The CDR3 sequence is 13 residues long. V lost 3 bases to trimming and J lost 3 bases, with 6 bases between them. The DNA for the CDR3 is TGTGCCAGCAGTGAGGGCTACAATCAGCCCCAGCATTTT. This encodes CASSEGYNQPQHF.

DNA of the CDR3: TGTGCCAGCAGTTACTCGAGTCAGGGATACGAGCAGTACTTC. Translating it yields CASSYSSQGYEQYF. The rearrangement links TRBV6-2 or TRBV6-3 to TRBJ2-7; tentatively, D is TRBD1 (5 bases). Trimming shortened V by 0 bases and J by 4 bases, and 10 bases separated the two germline ends. The CDR3 is 14 residues long. Germline V gene lookup returns CDR1 MNHEY and CDR2 SVGEGT.

The J gene is TRBJ2-5, the V gene TRBV9, with a weak D call TRBD1 (5 bases). V lost 4 bases to trimming and J lost 0 bases, with 10 bases between them. The germline V gene has CDR1 SGDLS and CDR2 YYNGEE. The CDR3 has 14 amino acids. This CDR3 is CASSTRGYQETQYF. CDR3 DNA sequence: TGTGCCAGCAGCACAAGGGGATACCAAGAGACCCAGTACTTC.

This clone was detected a few times. The chain is built from TRBV3-1 (or the pseudogene TRBV3-2) and TRBJ1-5; D ambiguous. Looked up from germline, CDR1 is LGHDT and CDR2 is YNNKEL (reference sequence). CDR3 length: 14 residues. Deletions cut 4 bases from V and 1 base from J, with 8 bases between. The CDR3 protein is CASSPAESNQPQHF. CDR3 nucleotide sequence: TGTGCCAGCAGCCCCGCGGAGAGCAATCAGCCCCAGCATTTT.

The chain has TRBV5-1 and TRBJ2-7; maybe TRBD1 (5 bases). The V end lost 7 bases, the J end lost 4 bases, and 18 bases lay between the germline ends. This CDR3 contains 14 residues. Germline V lookup: CDR1 SGHRS, CDR2 YFSETQ. CDR3 DNA: TGCGCCAGCCGACAAGGGGCAGATACGTACGAGCAGTACTTC. Its translation is CASRQGADTYEQYF.

The V and J genes are TRBV6-4 and TRBJ2-2; possible D gene TRBD1, 5 bases. Germline CDR1 MRHNA, CDR2 SNTAGT. Between the trimmed V and J ends, which lost 3 bases and 4 bases, there was a span of 9 bases. This CDR3 has 14 residues. In nucleotides, the CDR3 is TGTGCCAGCAGTGAAGATGGGGCCACCGGGGAGCTGTTTTTT. This encodes CASSEDGATGELFF.

This chain uses TRBV6-5 with TRBJ1-3; D is unclear. Germline V gene sequence: CDR1 MNHEY, CDR2 SVGAGI. The V gene lost 7 bases and the J gene lost 0 bases, with 13 bases spanning the gap. This CDR3 region has 15 residues. The CDR3: CASTVNPLSGNTIYF. The CDR3 nucleotides read TGTGCCAGCACTGTCAACCCTCTCTCTGGAAACACCATATATTTT.

The genes are TRBV5-1 and TRBJ2-2; 11 positions match TRBD2. V lost 4 bases and J lost 4; bases outside the gene matches: 0. This CDR3 is 14 amino acids long. Germline V gene data show CDR1 as SGHRS and CDR2 as YFSETQ. DNA for the CDR3: TGCGCCAGCAGCGGGACTAGCGGCACCGGGGAGCTGTTTTTT. Translated, it gives CASSGTSGTGELFF.

Only one count was recorded for this clone. The rearrangement links TRBV11-2 to TRBJ1-2; D not certain. The CDR3 is 19 residues long. Germline values: CDR1 SGHAT, CDR2 FQNNGV. V was pared by 0 bases and J by 4 bases, with 24 bases between. CDR3 DNA: TGTGCCAGCAGCTTAGATCCCAGCTTGAGACTGCCTGGTAGCTATGGCTACACCTTC. It translates to CASSLDPSLRLPGSYGYTF. Using reference TRBV11-2 and TRBJ1-2 for the parts outside the CDR3, the full variable domain is EAGVAQSPRYKIIEKRQSVAFWCNPISGHATLYWYQQILGQGPKLLIQFQNNGVVDDSQLPKDRFSAERLKGVDSTLKIQPAKLEDSAVYLCASSLDPSLRLPGSYGYTFGSGTRLTVV.

A few counts support this clone. The chain links TRBV2 to TRBJ2-2, with D perhaps being TRBD1 or TRBD2 (6 bases each). This CDR3 is 14 amino acids long. Germline values: CDR1 SNHLY, CDR2 FYNNEI. V was trimmed by 10 bases and J by 1 base, leaving 13 bases between them. CDR3 DNA sequence: TGTGCCACCGAACAGGGAGGGAACACCGGGGAGCTGTTTTTT. This codes for CATEQGGNTGELFF. Complete variable domain (other parts from reference TRBV2 and TRBJ2-2): EPEVTQTPSHQVTQMGQEVILRCVPISNHLYFYWYRQILGQKVEFLVSFYNNEISEKSEIFDDQFSVERPDGSNFTLKIRSTKLEDSAMYFCATEQGGNTGELFFGEGSRLTVL.

J is TRBJ2-1 and V is TRBV11-3; D may match TRBD1 or TRBD2 (6 bases each). V was clipped by 3 bases and J by 4 bases, with 16 bases between them. CDR1 is SGHNT and CDR2 is YENEEA in the germline V gene. This CDR3 has 16 residues. In nucleotides, the CDR3 is TGTGCCAGCAGCTTGGCTGGAGGGGGGATTTACAATGAGCAGTTCTTC. Amino acids: CASSLAGGGIYNEQFF.

The chain combines TRBV24-1 with TRBJ2-7, with 8 bases matching TRBD2. Germline assignment: CDR1 KGHDR and CDR2 SFDVKD. This CDR3 spans 15 amino acids. V shed 9 bases and J 3 bases; nucleotides not matched to a gene: 12. CDR3 DNA: TGTGCCACCTCGACCACGAGCGGGAGCTTCTACGAGCAGTACTTC. As protein: CATSTTSGSFYEQYF.

The rearrangement uses TRBV7-9 and TRBJ2-3; D gene uncertain. The germline V gene encodes CDR1 SEHNR and CDR2 FQNEAQ (reference sequence). The CDR3 has 14 residues. The V and J ends lost 1 base and 4 bases respectively, with 9 bases between them. The CDR3 DNA sequence: TGTGCCAGCAGCTTAGTCGAGATTTCAGATACGCAGTATTTT. This translates into CASSLVEISDTQYF.

The CDR3 DNA reads TGTGCCAGCAGCTCTATCCGGGACAGTAAAGAGACCCAGTACTTC. Protein: CASSSIRDSKETQYF. The rearrangement links TRBV11-2 to TRBJ2-5; 7 bases fit TRBD1. CDR3 length: 15 amino acids. After removal of 4 bases from V and 3 bases from J, the junction contained 8 bases not matched to a gene. Germline V gene data show CDR1 as SGHAT and CDR2 as FQNNGV.

V gene TRBV18 combines with J gene TRBJ1-3, with 7 bases lining up with TRBD1. The CDR3 spans 18 residues. V shed 3 bases, J shed 4 bases, and the junction held 15 bases outside the gene matches. Germline CDR1 KGHSH, CDR2 LQKENI. The CDR3 DNA is TGTGCCAGCTCACCTTTTTTGGAGGGGGCAGCGGGCGGAAACACCATATATTTT. This translates into CASSPFLEGAAGGNTIYF.

This clone was counted a few times. The chain recombines TRBV19 with TRBJ1-2; possibly TRBD1 for D (6 bases). Germline-derived CDR1 and CDR2 are LNHDA and SQIVND (reference sequence). V lost 0 bases and J lost 10, with 15 bases in between. The CDR3 sequence is 14 residues long. The CDR3 loop reads CASSIDWTQGIYTF. CDR3 DNA: TGTGCCAGTAGTATAGATTGGACCCAGGGGATCTACACCTTC.

The V gene is TRBV6-1, the J gene TRBJ2-4; D possibly corresponds to TRBD1 (6 bases). Germline CDR1 is MNHNS and CDR2 is SASEGT. The V end lost 2 bases, the J end lost 4 bases, and 18 bases lay between the germline ends. There are 17 residues in the CDR3. CDR3 nucleotide sequence: TGTGCCAGCAGTGAAAGTACTGCAGGGGTCGGGAAAAACATTCAGTACTTC. Translated: CASSESTAGVGKNIQYF.